The 17 T cell receptor beta chains below come from one sample, sequenced in a study of vaccination effects on CD4 cells after COVID-19 (dated 2022 in TCRdb). In the ViraFEST assay, PBMC were stimulated with viral peptide pools, and antigen-specific CD4+ T cell clonotypes were then identified by expansion using TCR sequencing. After more than 9 days of culture, CD4+ T cells were isolated with the EasySep CD4+ T cell isolation kit. PCR-confirmed SARS-CoV-2 infection had occurred in convalescent patients between March and December 2020, before the Alpha, Beta and Delta variants emerged in the United States. The library was obtained by the immunoSEQ multiplex PCR assay. TCRdb stores this immuneACCESS table with in-frame sequences only. Part of the clones is absent; in the studies checked, under half of the shortfall reflects unresolved V genes, and no reason is known for the rest. For this sample there are about 45,000 clones; around 80% appear just once. The ten largest clones add up to roughly 27% of the sample.

The antigens these receptors bind are not known. Sample: CD4+ T cells from PBMCs cultured with a peptide pool, taken before COVID-19 vaccination. These receptors were obtained from a human donor who had a prior SARS-CoV-2 infection.

This sequence joins TRBV29-1 and TRBJ2-3; no reliable D call. Between the trimmed V and J ends, which lost 3 bases and 2 bases, there was a span of 9 bases. CDR1 and CDR2 from the germline V gene are SQVTM and ANQGSEA. The CDR3 length is 13 residues. This CDR3 reads CSVDRGYTDTQYF. DNA of the CDR3: TGCAGCGTTGACCGCGGCTACACAGATACGCAGTATTTT.

V usage is TRBV7-2 and J usage is TRBJ2-3, with 11 bases fitting TRBD2. Trimming cost V 4 bases and J 2 bases; bases outside gene matches: 5. Germline assignment: CDR1 SGHTA and CDR2 FQGNSA. There are 16 residues in the CDR3. The CDR3 spells CASSSRLAGNTDTQYF. CDR3 nucleotides: TGTGCCAGCAGCTCGCGACTAGCGGGGAACACAGATACGCAGTATTTT.

The chain employs TRBV13 and TRBJ1-1; 8 nucleotides align to TRBD1. The V gene end was trimmed by 2 bases and the J gene end by 7 bases; junction bases not matched to a gene: 6. Germline CDR1 is PRHDT and CDR2 is FYEKMQ (reference sequence). The CDR3 is made up of 14 amino acids. CDR3 nucleotide sequence: TGTGCCAGCAGCTTATTCCAGGGGGCTGGTGAAGCTTTCTTT. Its protein is CASSLFQGAGEAFF. The full variable domain, its missing parts supplied by reference TRBV13 and TRBJ1-1, is AAGVIQSPRHLIKEKRETATLKCYPIPRHDTVYWYQQGPGQDPQFLISFYEKMQSDKGSIPDRFSAQQFSDYHSELNMSSLELGDSALYFCASSLFQGAGEAFFGQGTRLTVV.

V is TRBV23-1 and J is TRBJ2-7; 8 bases match TRBD1. TRBV23-1 is given ORF status, its function remaining uncertain. The trim removed 7 bases at V and 6 bases at J, leaving 8 bases unmatched. This CDR3 has 13 residues. Written as DNA, the CDR3 is TGCGCCAGCACAAGAAGGACAGGGAGCGAGCAGTACTTC. It specifies CASTRRTGSEQYF.

V gene TRBV12-3 or TRBV12-4 combines with J gene TRBJ1-1; D remains ambiguous. The CDR3 runs to 12 residues. V was shortened by 3 bases and J by 7 bases, with 9 bases between the two germline ends. The CDR3 region has the DNA TGTGCCAGCAGTTTTGGGCAGATTGAAGCTTTCTTT. The encoded protein is CASSFGQIEAFF.

The genes are TRBV3-1 (or the pseudogene TRBV3-2) and TRBJ2-2; perhaps TRBD2 as D (5 bases). Trimming left V 0 bases short and J 8 bases short, with 10 bases between. Germline V gene sequence: CDR1 LGHDT, CDR2 YNNKEL (reference sequence). The CDR3 length is 14 residues. CDR3 loop: CASSQDWRRGELFF. CDR3 nucleotide sequence: TGTGCCAGCAGCCAAGATTGGAGGAGGGGGGAGCTGTTTTTT.

The chain employs TRBV3-1 (or the pseudogene TRBV3-2) and TRBJ2-3, with a tentative D call TRBD2 (7 bases). The CDR3 is 15 residues long. Germline assignment: CDR1 LGHDT and CDR2 YNNKEL (reference sequence). V was clipped by 6 bases and J by 2 bases, with 15 bases between them. CDR3 coding DNA: TGTGCCAGCAGAATGGAGGGGGGGATCACAGATACGCAGTATTTT. Translated: CASRMEGGITDTQYF.

The chain's CDR3 is CASSLGFQETQYF. The CDR3 coding sequence is TGTGCCAGCAGCTTGGGTTTCCAAGAGACCCAGTACTTC. This chain uses TRBV7-2 with TRBJ2-5; no definite D call. CDR1 is SGHTA, CDR2 FQGNSA, per germline. Trimming shortened V by 3 bases and J by 1 base, and 6 bases separated the two germline ends. The CDR3 loop spans 13 amino acids. Using reference TRBV7-2 and TRBJ2-5 for the parts outside the CDR3, the full variable domain is GAGVSQSPSNKVTEKGKDVELRCDPISGHTALYWYRQSLGQGLEFLIYFQGNSAPDKSGLPSDRFSAERTGGSVSTLTIQRTQQEDSAVYLCASSLGFQETQYFGPGTRLLVL.

This clone was picked up a small number of times. The CDR3 bases are TGCGCCAGCAGCCACAGCGGGACAGGCTCCTACGAGCAGTACTTC. Protein: CASSHSGTGSYEQYF. The rearrangement links TRBV4-3 to TRBJ2-7; D is possibly TRBD1 (8 bases). The CDR3 has 15 amino acids. The germline V gene has CDR1 LGHNA and CDR2 YSLEER. Trimming removed 3 bases at V and 0 bases at J, with 12 bases between.

The V and J genes are TRBV5-1 and TRBJ1-1; perhaps TRBD1 as D (5 bases). Germline-derived CDR1 and CDR2 are SGHRS and YFSETQ. Trimming stripped 4 bases from V and 8 bases from J, with 18 bases between. There are 14 residues in the CDR3. In DNA, the CDR3 is TGCGCCAGCAGCCGGGGGATGACACAGAAAGAAGCTTTCTTT. Its translation is CASSRGMTQKEAFF.

The chain carries TRBV7-2 and TRBJ2-5; 7 positions match TRBD2. CDR3 length: 14 amino acids. The germline CDR1 and CDR2 sequences are SGHTA and FQGNSA. With V trimmed by 7 bases and J by 0 bases, 5 bases remained unmatched. CDR3 protein: CASTGGAYQETQYF. DNA for the CDR3: TGTGCCAGCACGGGGGGAGCGTACCAAGAGACCCAGTACTTC.

In its sample, this clone was seen a few times. The rearrangement uses TRBV29-1 and TRBJ2-5; a weak D match, TRBD1 (5 bases). V lost 6 bases and J lost 4, with 21 bases in between. Germline values: CDR1 SQVTM, CDR2 ANQGSEA. The CDR3 extends over 15 amino acids. The CDR3 nucleotides are TGCAGCGTCGTACGGTGGACAAGCCTCGGAGAGACCCAGTACTTC. Translated: CSVVRWTSLGETQYF. The entire variable domain, with the rest obtained from reference TRBV29-1 and TRBJ2-5, is as follows: SAVISQKPSRDICQRGTSLTIQCQVDSQVTMMFWYRQQPGQSLTLIATANQGSEATYESGFVIDKFPISRPNLTFSTLTVSNMSPEDSSIYLCSVVRWTSLGETQYFGPGTRLLVL.

This chain links TRBV5-4 with TRBJ2-2; possibly TRBD1 or TRBD2 for D (6 bases each). The V gene lost 3 bases and the J gene lost 7 bases, with 16 bases spanning the gap. The germline V gene encodes CDR1 SGHNT and CDR2 YYREEE (reference sequence). This CDR3 spans 15 amino acids. The DNA of the CDR3 is TGTGCCAGCAGCTCAACGGGGGCCAGGGACGGGGAGCTGTTTTTT. This encodes CASSSTGARDGELFF.

This clone was seen once. The rearrangement joins TRBV28 to TRBJ1-5, with 7 bases identical to TRBD1. Germline V gene lookup returns CDR1 MDHEN and CDR2 SYDVKM. The J segment lost 6 bases and the V segment lost 2 bases, leaving 4 bases of the junction unmatched. This CDR3 is built from 14 residues. CDR3 loop: CASSLGTAFQPQHF. In nucleotides, the CDR3 is TGTGCCAGCAGTTTAGGGACAGCATTTCAGCCCCAGCATTTT.

V usage is TRBV6-2 or TRBV6-3 and J usage is TRBJ2-7, with D perhaps matching TRBD1 (6 bases). Trimming removed 2 bases from V and 3 bases from J, with 8 bases in between. The CDR3 spans 13 residues. Germline CDR1 and CDR2: MNHEY and SVGEGT. The DNA for the CDR3 is TGTGCCAGCAGTTACCCAGGGGTCTACGAGCAGTACTTC. It translates to CASSYPGVYEQYF.

V gene TRBV4-2 combines with J gene TRBJ1-5; D is undetermined. Germline V gene lookup returns CDR1 LGHNA and CDR2 YNFKEQ. Trimming took off 0 bases at V and 3 bases at J, with 15 bases between the two ends. This CDR3 is built from 17 residues. The CDR3 nucleotides are TGTGCCAGCAGCCAAGATTTCCCGGGCCCAGTCAATCAGCCCCAGCATTTT. Its translation: CASSQDFPGPVNQPQHF.

This clone was recorded once. J is TRBJ2-7 and V is TRBV6-5, with D possibly being TRBD1 (8 bases). V lost 2 bases, J lost 4 bases, and 18 bases lay in between. Germline V gene data show CDR1 as MNHEY and CDR2 as SVGAGI. CDR3 length: 16 residues. This CDR3 reads CASSYRGGNRGYEQYF. The CDR3 bases are TGTGCCAGCAGTTACCGGGGAGGGAACAGGGGGTACGAGCAGTACTTC.